The entry that follows covers one TCR beta chain sequence. It has no known antigen specificity. No base qualities exist here, and no much larger clone lies one base off it. Explained via the paper, the time point label denotes: about 28 days (+/-7) after the second vaccine dose. This sample's treatment or condition label indicates: meningococcal conjugate vaccine given as trial control. Vaccinee samples came from UK trials COV001 and COV002, including a single-blind randomized controlled phase 2/3 trial of AZD1222 (ChAdOx1 nCoV-19) in healthy adults. For TCRbeta chain sequencing, PBMC samples were collected from trial participants at day 0 and at day 28 after the second dose. The data were taken from a study of T cell responses to AZD1222 COVID-19 vaccine (dated by TCRdb to the early 2020s). Regarding the research as a whole: A total of more than 230 trial participants underwent TCR sequencing, of whom around 200 received two doses of AZD1222 and about 25 received two doses of the MenACWY control vaccine. Enrollment into the trials was organized by age into subgroups of 18-55, 56-69 and 70-plus years, and those subgroups contained approximately 160, 26 and 62 TCR-sequenced participants, respectively.

V and J are truncated by 5 bases and 0 bases respectively, leaving an intervening sequence of 11 bases. The CDR3 measures 14 amino acids from cysteine to phenylalanine. The DNA shown is the 42-base CDR3, in frame from base 1. From the germline V gene, CDR1 is SQVTM and CDR2 is ANQGSEA. The investigation overall reported the following: Vaccine-associated CD4 TCRs spanned the whole spike protein, with dominant responses in regions 160-218 and 743-854. After two AZD1222 doses, spike-specific TCR breadth and depth were significantly higher than at day 0 and than in MenACWY recipients. Reportedly, almost half of the unique spike-specific TCRs recognized epitopes lying outside the regions that are mutated in the B.1.351 and B.1.1.7 variants. Conclusions about previously exposed vaccinees are limited because only six or seven AZD1222 recipients were SARS-CoV-2 seropositive at baseline. Participants were mostly white British and included more females than males, and it was suggested by the authors that clonal diversity may have been underestimated. The 56-69-year group was small, and its depth increase did not reach significance, likely because of low power. Because no samples from the day 14 peak response were available, repertoires could be characterized only after the peak T cell response.

The CDR3 regions of human TCRbeta chains were analyzed by immunosequencing. On the study's bioinformatics: TCRs in the repertoires were matched against a reference library of SARS-CoV-2-specific TCRs that had been generated with the MIRA antigen-specificity platform. Breadth was defined as the fraction of unique TCRs that were SARS-CoV-2-associated. Depth was defined as the fraction of total T cells that were SARS-CoV-2-associated. Using the MIRA data, each spike-specific TCR was assigned both to the spike region to which the TCR was reactive and to a CD4 or CD8 class. Log10-transformed breadth and depth values were compared by one-way ANOVA with Sidak's multiple comparisons tests. Drawn from immuneACCESS, this table holds only the in-frame rearrangements with V and J called that TCRdb kept. Clones are partly lost; checked studies trace under half to an unresolved V gene and leave the rest unexplained. The V and J calls and the clone size are those of that table, but D and trimming were determined from the DNA. The sample data list 120,000 to 150,000 clones, and around 90% of these were observed just once. Under 7% of the sample comes from the top ten.

The sequencing used peripheral blood, collected 28 days after the second dose of the MenACWY control vaccine. The receptor was derived from an adult who received the MenACWY meningococcal vaccine as a control. The chain joins TRBV29-1 to TRBJ1-3; TRBD1 is perhaps the D gene, given 5 matching bases. Read as DNA, the sequence is TGCAGCGTTCCCGGGGCTTACTCTGGAAACACCATATATTTT. Its amino acids are CSVPGAYSGNTIYF.